The entry below describes one TCR beta chain. Other DNA sequences in this specimen translate into the identical CDR3. Method: immunoSEQ multiplex PCR; TCRdb's copy keeps in-frame clones and lacks some. The sample carries about 2,500,000 clones, approximately 94% recorded once. This sample is part of a study of shared clonotypes between healthy human individuals. Losses at the gene ends were 6 bases for V and 3 bases for J; bases not matched to a gene: 2. Germline V gives CDR1 DFQATT, CDR2 SNEGSKA (reference sequence). The CDR3 runs to 11 residues. The chain has TRBV20-1 and TRBJ2-7; 7 nucleotides match TRBD1. The receptor was isolated from a man in his late teens or twenties in good health. Sequencing was done on a sample of naive CD4+ T cells sorted from blood. The subset here: CD45RA+ positively selected. CDR3 in amino acids: CSARQGYEQYF. The CDR3 DNA follows: TGCAGTGCGAGACAGGGCTACGAGCAGTACTTC.